Below, 14 T cell receptor beta chains from the same sample are listed, as sequenced in a study of blood T cell repertoires in COVID-19. Using immunoSEQ multiplex PCR, the repertoire was profiled, and TCRdb retains in-frame clones only, with some absent. The sample has about 140,000 clones; over 60% are singletons. Sequenced: peripheral blood. Receptors were obtained from a woman aged 45-65 years with active or convalescent COVID-19.

Worth noting for this clone: A junction boundary mismatches the germline segment, possibly from a read error. The chain uses TRBV11-1 and TRBJ2-3, with a weak D call TRBD1 (5 bases). The CDR3 covers 12 residues. Per the germline V gene, CDR1 is SGHAT and CDR2 is FQDESV (reference sequence). This chain's CDR3 is CASSLGPRGLHF. CDR3 coding DNA: TGTGCCAGCAGCTTAGGTCCAAGGGGCCTGCATTTT.

The chain uses TRBV5-4 and TRBJ2-7; 8 nucleotides align to TRBD2. Germline assignment: CDR1 SGHNT and CDR2 YYREEE (reference sequence). V gave up 3 bases and J gave up 0 bases; unmatched junction bases: 11. This CDR3 comprises 17 residues. The CDR3 bases are TGTGCCAGCAGCTCCCCTCTGGCGGGAGGAAGCTCCTACGAGCAGTACTTC. It is translated as CASSSPLAGGSSYEQYF.

The chain carries TRBV3-1 (or the pseudogene TRBV3-2) and TRBJ2-7, with 10 bases aligning to TRBD2. Germline CDR1 reads LGHDT; CDR2 reads YNNKEL (reference sequence). The CDR3 consists of 17 residues. The V gene end was trimmed by 0 bases and the J gene end by 4 bases; junction bases not matched to a gene: 9. CDR3 in DNA: TGTGCCAGCAGCCAAGAACTTAGCGGACTAGCGGCGTACGAGCAGTACTTC. Its protein product is CASSQELSGLAAYEQYF.

This chain connects TRBV19 to TRBJ2-1; TRBD2 matches at 13 bases. The junction had 4 bases not matched to a gene; V was cut back by 4 bases and J by 4 bases. The CDR3 extends over 16 amino acids. Germline loops: CDR1 LNHDA, CDR2 SQIVND (reference sequence). The CDR3 protein is CASSTRTSGSYNEQFF. The CDR3 DNA is TGTGCCAGTAGTACCAGGACTAGCGGGAGTTACAATGAGCAGTTCTTC. Combining the CDR3 with reference TRBV19 and TRBJ2-1 gives the whole variable domain DGGITQSPKYLFRKEGQNVTLSCEQNLNHDAMYWYRQDPGQGLRLIYYSQIVNDFQKGDIAEGYSVSREKKESFPLTVTSAQKNPTAFYLCASSTRTSGSYNEQFFGPGTRLTVL.

This clone occurred a few times. The chain couples TRBV19 to TRBJ1-5; D perhaps matches TRBD1 (5 bases). The CDR3 spans 15 residues. The germline V gene has CDR1 LNHDA and CDR2 SQIVND (reference sequence). Trimming removed 2 bases from V and 2 bases from J, with 10 bases in between. This CDR3 reads CASSIQGIGNQPQHF. The CDR3 nucleotides are TGTGCCAGTAGTATACAGGGTATTGGCAATCAGCCCCAGCATTTT.

V usage is TRBV30 and J usage is TRBJ1-5, with 9 bases fitting TRBD1. Per germline, CDR1 GTSNPN and CDR2 SVGIG (reference sequence). The CDR3 runs to 14 residues. With 1 base clipped from V and 9 bases from J, the junction kept 7 bases outside the gene matches. DNA of the CDR3: TGTGCCTGGAGTGCGGGACAGGGCACGTGGCCCCAGCATTTT. As protein: CAWSAGQGTWPQHF.

The chain carries TRBV11-2 and TRBJ1-1, with D tentatively TRBD1 (6 bases). The V and J ends lost 6 bases and 1 base respectively, with 15 bases between them. The CDR3 runs 15 residues. CDR1 is SGHAT, CDR2 FQNNGV, per germline. Here the CDR3 DNA reads TGTGCCAGCAGTCCAATTCAGGGGAAGAACACTGAAGCTTTCTTT. Translating it yields CASSPIQGKNTEAFF.

This chain uses TRBV14 with TRBJ2-1; D is uncertain. Trimming stripped 1 base from V and 5 bases from J, with 6 bases between. Looked up from germline, CDR1 is SGHDN and CDR2 is FVKESK. CDR3 length: 13 residues. This CDR3 reads CASSQVLHNEQFF. In nucleotides, the CDR3 is TGTGCCAGCAGCCAAGTACTCCACAATGAGCAGTTCTTC.

The rearrangement links TRBV28 to TRBJ1-2; TRBD1 agrees at 9 bases. The CDR3 loop spans 13 amino acids. Germline V gene sequence: CDR1 MDHEN, CDR2 SYDVKM. The V segment lost 2 bases and the J segment 10 bases; nucleotides outside the gene matches: 5. DNA for the CDR3: TGTGCCAGCAGTTTAGCGGGACAGGGACACTACACCTTC. Its translation is CASSLAGQGHYTF.

The V call is TRBV4-3, the J call TRBJ1-1; D perhaps matches TRBD1 (5 bases). With 1 base removed from V and 12 bases from J, the gap between germline ends came to 18 bases. The CDR3 spans 14 residues. Germline values: CDR1 LGHNA, CDR2 YSLEER. CDR3: CASSQVRVGRVTFF. The CDR3 DNA is TGCGCCAGCAGCCAAGTGCGTGTTGGCAGGGTAACTTTCTTT.

This chain links TRBV11-1 with TRBJ2-1; D gene uncertain. There are 15 residues in the CDR3. Trimming cost V 5 bases and J 1 base, with 12 bases left between them. Per the germline V gene, CDR1 is SGHAT and CDR2 is FQDESV (reference sequence). The CDR3 protein is CASSRTRSSYNEQFF. In DNA form, the CDR3 reads TGTGCCAGCAGCCGAACTCGATCTTCCTACAATGAGCAGTTCTTC.

The chain combines TRBV2 with TRBJ1-1; a weak D match, TRBD1 (5 bases). Germline assignment: CDR1 SNHLY and CDR2 FYNNEI. This CDR3 comprises 11 residues. Trimming pared 7 bases from V and 5 bases from J, leaving 8 bases between. The CDR3 DNA reads as TGTGCCAGCACAGGGAATACTGAAGCTTTCTTT. The encoded protein is CASTGNTEAFF. The full variable domain, with the rest looked up from reference TRBV2 and TRBJ1-1, is EPEVTQTPSHQVTQMGQEVILRCVPISNHLYFYWYRQILGQKVEFLVSFYNNEISEKSEIFDDQFSVERPDGSNFTLKIRSTKLEDSAMYFCASTGNTEAFFGQGTRLTVV.

The chain uses TRBV7-2 and TRBJ1-6, with 9 bases lining up with TRBD1. This CDR3 has 15 residues. After removal of 4 bases from V and 7 bases from J, the junction contained 5 bases not matched to a gene. Germline-derived CDR1 and CDR2 are SGHTA and FQGNSA. CDR3 bases: TGTGCCAGCAGCTCACAGGGGGCGAGGAATTCACCCCTCCACTTT. It translates to CASSSQGARNSPLHF.

The chain employs TRBV10-3 and TRBJ2-2, with D possibly matching TRBD1 (6 bases). V gave up 8 bases and J gave up 2 bases, with 9 bases separating them. This CDR3 has 13 amino acids. Germline V gives CDR1 ENHRY, CDR2 SYGVKD. The CDR3 loop reads CAIGDTNTGELFF. CDR3 DNA: TGTGCCATCGGGGACACCAACACCGGGGAGCTGTTTTTT.